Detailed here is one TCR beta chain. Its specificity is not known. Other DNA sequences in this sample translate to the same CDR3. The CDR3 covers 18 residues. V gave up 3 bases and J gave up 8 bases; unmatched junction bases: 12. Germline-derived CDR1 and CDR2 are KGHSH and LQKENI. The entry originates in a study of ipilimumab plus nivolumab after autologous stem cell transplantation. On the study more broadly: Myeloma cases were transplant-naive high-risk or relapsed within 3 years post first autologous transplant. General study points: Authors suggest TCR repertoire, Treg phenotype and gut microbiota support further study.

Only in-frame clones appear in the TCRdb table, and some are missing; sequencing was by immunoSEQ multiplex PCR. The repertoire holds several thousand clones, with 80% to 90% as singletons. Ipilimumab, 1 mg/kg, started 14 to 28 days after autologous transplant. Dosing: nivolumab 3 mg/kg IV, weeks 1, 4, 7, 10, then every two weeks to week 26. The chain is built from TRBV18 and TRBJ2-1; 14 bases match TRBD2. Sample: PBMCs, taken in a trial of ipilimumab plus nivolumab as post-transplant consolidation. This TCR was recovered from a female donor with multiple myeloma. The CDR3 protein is CASSPNRGLAGVRHEQFF. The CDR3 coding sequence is TGTGCCAGCTCACCTAACCGGGGACTAGCGGGAGTTCGCCATGAGCAGTTCTTC.